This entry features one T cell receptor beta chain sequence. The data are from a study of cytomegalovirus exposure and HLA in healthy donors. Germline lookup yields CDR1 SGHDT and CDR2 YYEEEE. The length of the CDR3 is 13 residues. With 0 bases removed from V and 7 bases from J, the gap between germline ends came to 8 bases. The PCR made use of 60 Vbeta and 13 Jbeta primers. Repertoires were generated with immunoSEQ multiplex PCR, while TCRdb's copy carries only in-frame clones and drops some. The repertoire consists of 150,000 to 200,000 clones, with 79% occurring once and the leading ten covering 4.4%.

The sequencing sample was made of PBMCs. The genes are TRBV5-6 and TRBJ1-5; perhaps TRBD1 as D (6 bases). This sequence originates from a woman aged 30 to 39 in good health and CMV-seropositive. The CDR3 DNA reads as TGTGCCAGCAGCTTGGGCACAGGGCAGCCCCAGCATTTT. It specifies CASSLGTGQPQHF.